This T cell receptor beta chain is from a study of blood T cell repertoires in COVID-19 (TCRdb year 2020). For the wider study: Samples covering the acute and convalescent phases of COVID-19 were provided by collaborators in the United States, Italy and Spain. Where HLA class I and class II types were available, the types were taken from metadata supplied by the sample provider, not from assay-based typing. The dataset comprised deeply sampled blood TCRbeta repertoires from subjects exposed to, actively infected with, or recovered from COVID-19. The prospective study material was composed of cDNA or gDNA derived from T cells, B-cell-depleted T cells, or PBMCs. The samples were drawn from two sources: the first 160 participants of the ongoing ImmuneRACE study, and over 950 subjects contributed by 6 global collaborators. A de-identified subject ID, COVID-19 status, age in years and sex were almost always included in the sample metadata. The repertoires were made available in a free public database intended to serve as a resource for research on the immune response to SARS-CoV-2.

Whole blood was collected in K2EDTA tubes by collaborating institutions according to the institutions' own protocols. For TCRbeta analysis, collaborator samples were shipped as frozen whole blood, as isolated PBMCs, or as DNA extracted from either sample type. This clone has only one observation. Its antigen is not yet known. No base quality information exists; no much larger clone differs at one position. From the germline V gene (reference sequence), CDR1 is SGHAT and CDR2 is FQDESV. The CDR3 sequence holds 14 residues, the cysteine and phenylalanine included. Only the CDR3 DNA stays, 42 bases, in frame from base 1. The V end loses 5 bases and the J end loses 4 bases, and a stretch of 14 bases separates them. The immunoSEQ Assay, a bias-controlled multiplex PCR, was used to amplify TCRbeta CDR3 regions from genomic DNA. In the authors' own workflow: The number of nucleated cells in each sample was estimated from the amplification of reference gene primers within the assay. To quantify the absolute abundance of each unique TCRbeta CDR3 rearrangement, sequence reads were collapsed and filtered. For each sample, productive Simpson clonality was calculated by taking the square root of Simpson's diversity index across productive rearrangements. The source is immuneACCESS, and TCRdb retained only in-frame sequences with V and J called. Part of the clones is not carried over; for the studies checked, unresolved V genes explain less than half of this, and the remainder is unexplained. For V, J and clone size, that table is used; D and trimming come from the DNA. A total of about 200,000 clones appear in this sample, about 90% of them only once. The ten largest clones take up under 2% of the sample.

The study at large found these results: How much clinical and demographic metadata was included differed by source and by participant, and the metadata was provided uncurated.

This sequence originates from a young man with active or convalescent COVID-19. In this chain, TRBV11-1 is recombined with TRBJ1-2; a tentative D call is TRBD1 (6 bases match). Material for sequencing was peripheral blood. The encoded CDR3 is CASSEQQGVYGYTF. In nucleotides, the sequence is TGTGCCAGCAGCGAACAACAGGGTGTCTATGGCTACACCTTC.